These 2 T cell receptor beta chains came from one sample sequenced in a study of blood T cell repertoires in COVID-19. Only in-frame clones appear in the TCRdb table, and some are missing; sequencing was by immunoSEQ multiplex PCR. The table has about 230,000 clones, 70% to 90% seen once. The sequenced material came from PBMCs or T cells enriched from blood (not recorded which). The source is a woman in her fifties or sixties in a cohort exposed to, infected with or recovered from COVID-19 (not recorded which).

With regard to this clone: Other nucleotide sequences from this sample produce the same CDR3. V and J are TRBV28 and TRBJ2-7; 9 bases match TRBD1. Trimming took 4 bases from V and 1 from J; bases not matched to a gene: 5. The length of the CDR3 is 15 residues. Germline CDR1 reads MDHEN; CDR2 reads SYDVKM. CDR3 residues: CASSSPGTGSYEQYF. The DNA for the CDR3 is TGTGCCAGCAGTTCCCCCGGGACAGGGTCCTACGAGCAGTACTTC.

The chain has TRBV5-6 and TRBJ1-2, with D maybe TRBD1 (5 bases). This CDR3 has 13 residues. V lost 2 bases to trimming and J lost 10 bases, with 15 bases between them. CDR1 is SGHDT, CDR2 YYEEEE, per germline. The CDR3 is CASSFGQGLVYTF. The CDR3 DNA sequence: TGTGCCAGCAGCTTTGGGCAGGGCCTCGTCTACACCTTC.